This T cell receptor (beta chain) was sequenced during a study of T-cell reconstitution after alpha-beta-depleted transplantation in children. General study points: A year had passed since transplant, and T-cell counts and diversity by then came mostly from newly produced T cells. The origin of alpha-beta T cells about two months after transplant was reportedly several hundred expanded graft clones.

Comments on this clonotype: Its antigen is not known.

This CDR3 is 15 amino acids long. Germline V gives CDR1 SGHDT, CDR2 YYEEEE. The J segment lost 6 bases and the V segment lost 3 bases, leaving 7 bases of the junction unmatched. Unique molecular identifiers featured in how the TCRbeta library was prepared. One entry per CDR3 protein results from TCRdb running MiXCR on the PCR reads. This table holds roughly 350,000 distinct CDR3 sequences, about a sixth found once. The sample in question was PBMCs, mostly from graft donor cells, obtained 360 days after TCRalphabeta/CD19-depleted stem cell transplant. The V and J genes are TRBV5-6 and TRBJ2-1; 9 positions agree with TRBD1. The clonotype comes from a male patient aged 2 to 9 who had a stem cell transplant for acute lymphoblastic leukemia, so the T cells may come from the graft donor. CDR3 nucleotide sequence: TGTGCCAGCAGCTGGGACAGGGCTGGGGCCAATGAGCAGTTCTTC. It translates to CASSWDRAGANEQFF.